These 32 T cell receptor beta chains originate from one sample sequenced in a study of blood T cell repertoires in COVID-19. Clones were sequenced by immunoSEQ multiplex PCR, and TCRdb holds only the in-frame ones, with some missing. The repertoire holds about 140,000 clones, with just under 80% as singletons. The sample comprised peripheral blood. These receptors came from a woman aged 60 to 75 with acute or convalescent COVID-19.

The rearrangement uses TRBV6-4 and TRBJ2-2, with a weak D call TRBD1 (5 bases). The CDR3 length is 14 residues. V lost 8 bases and J lost 5, with 15 bases in between. Germline CDR1 and CDR2: MRHNA and SNTAGT. The CDR3, as DNA: TGTGCCAGCGCCGTAGGGGATTGGACCGGGGAGCTGTTTTTT. Encoded protein: CASAVGDWTGELFF.

This chain links TRBV19 with TRBJ1-3, with D hard to call. Germline V gives CDR1 LNHDA, CDR2 SQIVND (reference sequence). Trimming cost V 7 bases and J 4 bases, with 11 bases left between them. This CDR3 contains 13 residues. The CDR3 loop is CASIGAGGNTIYF. In nucleotides, the CDR3 is TGTGCCAGTATAGGAGCGGGCGGAAACACCATATATTTT.

The chain carries TRBV2 and TRBJ2-3, with TRBD2 identical over 13 bases. V dropped 10 bases and J dropped 5; count of bases not matched to a gene: 9. The CDR3 runs to 15 residues. Germline CDR1 SNHLY, CDR2 FYNNEI. This chain's CDR3 is CANPVGLAGVDTQYF. The DNA for the CDR3 is TGTGCCAACCCCGTCGGACTAGCGGGAGTAGATACGCAGTATTTT.

This clone came up once. The chain couples TRBV7-2 to TRBJ2-1; 10 bases align to TRBD2. V lost 5 bases and J lost 2; bases outside the gene matches: 15. The germline V gene has CDR1 SGHTA and CDR2 FQGNSA. The CDR3 length is 19 residues. The CDR3 DNA reads TGTGCCAGCAGCCCCGGACAGGGAACTAGCGGGGAGCCCTACAATGAGCAGTTCTTC. Translation: CASSPGQGTSGEPYNEQFF.

The V and J genes are TRBV9 and TRBJ2-1; D remains unclear. Trimming removed 3 bases from V and 6 bases from J, with 13 bases in between. Looked up from germline, CDR1 is SGDLS and CDR2 is YYNGEE. This CDR3 contains 14 residues. CDR3 protein: CASSAIQPGNEQFF. CDR3 bases: TGTGCCAGCAGCGCCATCCAACCCGGCAATGAGCAGTTCTTC.

The V gene is TRBV3-1 (or the pseudogene TRBV3-2), the J gene TRBJ2-1; 13 bases match TRBD2. The CDR3 loop spans 16 amino acids. The V segment lost 4 bases and the J segment 8 bases; nucleotides outside the gene matches: 8. CDR1 is LGHDT and CDR2 is YNNKEL in the germline V gene (reference sequence). CDR3 in amino acids: CASSPWTSGSPDEQFF. The CDR3 DNA sequence: TGTGCCAGCAGCCCCTGGACTAGCGGGAGTCCCGATGAGCAGTTCTTC.

The V call is TRBV7-2, the J call TRBJ1-4; 7 bases agree with TRBD1. The CDR3 consists of 15 residues. Germline assignment: CDR1 SGHTA and CDR2 FQGNSA. V was clipped by 3 bases and J by 3 bases; unmatched bases: 4. The CDR3 protein is CASSLTGSANEKLFF. Written as DNA, the CDR3 is TGTGCCAGCAGCTTGACAGGGTCGGCTAATGAAAAACTGTTTTTT.

In its sample, this clone was seen a few times. The CDR3 nucleotides read TGTGCCAGCAGCTTCCCAGCGTCTTCCTACGAGCAGTACTTC. This translates into CASSFPASSYEQYF. The V and J genes are TRBV5-6 and TRBJ2-7; D uncertain. Germline V gene sequence: CDR1 SGHDT, CDR2 YYEEEE. The CDR3 runs to 14 residues. Trimming removed 2 bases from V and 1 base from J, with 10 bases in between.

The gene calls are TRBV30 and TRBJ1-5; TRBD1 matches 10 bases. V lost 5 bases and J lost 0; bases outside the gene matches: 4. The CDR3 runs to 15 residues. The germline CDR1 and CDR2 sequences are GTSNPN and SVGIG (reference sequence). The CDR3 spells CAWGTGVNSNQPQHF. The DNA for the CDR3 is TGTGCCTGGGGGACAGGGGTTAATAGCAATCAGCCCCAGCATTTT.

The chain uses TRBV7-9 and TRBJ2-7; D possibly corresponds to TRBD1 (6 bases). Germline loops: CDR1 SEHNR, CDR2 FQNEAQ (reference sequence). V lost 9 bases to trimming and J lost 2 bases, with 14 bases between them. This CDR3 is built from 13 residues. The CDR3 DNA is TGTGCCAGTGGGGGCTTCGCTACCTACGAGCAGTACTTC. Its protein product is CASGGFATYEQYF.

This chain joins TRBV27 and TRBJ2-1, with 7 positions matching TRBD2. J lost 0 bases, V lost 2 bases, and 4 bases had no gene match. Germline V gives CDR1 MNHEY, CDR2 SMNVEV (reference sequence). The CDR3 length is 16 residues. CDR3 sequence: CASSLDPGGSYNEQFF. The CDR3 bases are TGTGCCAGCAGTTTAGACCCGGGAGGCTCCTACAATGAGCAGTTCTTC.

Only a few counts were recorded for this clone. The chain recombines TRBV15 with TRBJ1-5; D remains unclear. The CDR3 contains 13 residues. CDR1 is LNHNV and CDR2 is YYDKDF in the germline V gene (reference sequence). The V and J ends lost 0 bases and 7 bases respectively, with 7 bases between them. CDR3 sequence reads: CATSRDQFQPQHF. Here the CDR3 DNA reads TGTGCCACCAGCAGAGATCAGTTCCAGCCCCAGCATTTT.

The chain combines TRBV6-2 or TRBV6-3 with TRBJ1-1; D is undetermined. V dropped 0 bases and J dropped 5 bases, with 4 bases sitting between them. CDR3 length: 12 residues. Germline CDR1 and CDR2: MNHEY and SVGEGT. The CDR3 DNA reads as TGTGCCAGCAGTTACTCCGTAACTGAAGCTTTCTTT. Amino acids: CASSYSVTEAFF.

This clone was found a few times. V gene TRBV5-4 combines with J gene TRBJ2-3, with a tentative D call TRBD2 (5 bases). CDR3 size: 14 residues. Germline V gives CDR1 SGHNT, CDR2 YYREEE (reference sequence). The ends were cut back, 1 base at V and 5 bases at J, with 11 bases in the middle. This CDR3 is CASSLYLAQDTQYF. In nucleotides, the CDR3 is TGTGCCAGCAGCTTGTACCTAGCCCAAGATACGCAGTATTTT.

The chain recombines TRBV6-6 with TRBJ2-1; 8 bases align to TRBD2. V gave up 5 bases and J gave up 9 bases; unmatched junction bases: 3. CDR1 is MNHNY, CDR2 SVGAGI, per germline (reference sequence). The CDR3 spans 12 residues. The CDR3 sequence is CASSLAGGEQFF. DNA for the CDR3: TGTGCCAGCAGTCTCGCGGGGGGTGAGCAGTTCTTC.

The rearrangement uses TRBV6-5 and TRBJ1-1, with 10 bases lining up with TRBD1. V shed 8 bases and J 7 bases; nucleotides not matched to a gene: 10. The CDR3 is 14 residues long. Germline values: CDR1 MNHEY, CDR2 SVGAGI. CDR3 sequence: CASHRDRGGVEAFF. CDR3 DNA: TGTGCCAGCCACCGGGACAGGGGAGGCGTTGAAGCTTTCTTT.

This clone was seen just once. The rearrangement uses TRBV30 and TRBJ2-7; D perhaps matches TRBD1 (6 bases). Germline V lookup: CDR1 GTSNPN, CDR2 SVGIG (reference sequence). The CDR3 spans 13 residues. With 5 bases removed from V and 2 bases from J, the gap between germline ends came to 13 bases. CDR3 in amino acids: CAWAPGVAYEQYF. In DNA, the CDR3 is TGTGCCTGGGCTCCAGGGGTAGCCTACGAGCAGTACTTC.

In this sample, this clone turned up many times. The chain employs TRBV7-9 and TRBJ1-2; D is perhaps TRBD1 (6 bases). The ends were cut back, 2 bases at V and 5 bases at J, with 12 bases in the middle. Germline V gene data show CDR1 as SEHNR and CDR2 as FQNEAQ (reference sequence). The CDR3 consists of 14 residues. Here the CDR3 reads CASSLYATGYGYTF. For the CDR3, the DNA is TGTGCCAGCAGCTTATACGCGACAGGATATGGCTACACCTTC.

This sequence joins TRBV5-1 and TRBJ2-7, with 11 bases matching TRBD1. Germline assignment: CDR1 SGHRS and CDR2 YFSETQ. There are 15 residues in the CDR3. Trimming took 4 bases from V and 6 from J; bases not matched to a gene: 9. The CDR3 region is CASSVGTGGRGEQYF. The CDR3 region has the DNA TGCGCCAGCAGCGTAGGGACAGGGGGAAGAGGCGAGCAGTACTTC.

The genes are TRBV7-8 and TRBJ1-2, with D unresolved. Germline V lookup: CDR1 SGHVS, CDR2 FQNEAQ. Trimming took off 2 bases at V and 2 bases at J, with 12 bases between the two ends. This CDR3 has 15 residues. DNA of the CDR3: TGTGCCAGCAGCTTAATCAGAAACGGGAACTATGGCTACACCTTC. Translation gives CASSLIRNGNYGYTF.

The chain links TRBV7-3 to TRBJ1-1; D might be TRBD1 (6 bases). In germline, CDR1 is SGHTA, CDR2 FQGTGA. The CDR3 covers 15 residues. V was cut by 5 bases and J by 0 bases, with 13 bases left in between. The CDR3 sequence is CASSASGTMNTEAFF. The CDR3 DNA follows: TGTGCCAGCAGCGCCTCCGGGACAATGAACACTGAAGCTTTCTTT.

Only one count was recorded for this clone. The J gene is TRBJ2-2, the V gene TRBV7-3; the D is unclear. V was pared by 5 bases and J by 0 bases, with 4 bases between. The CDR3 extends over 13 amino acids. Germline loops: CDR1 SGHTA, CDR2 FQGTGA. CDR3 region: CASSAANTGELFF. CDR3 nucleotide sequence: TGTGCCAGCAGCGCAGCGAACACCGGGGAGCTGTTTTTT.

The chain combines TRBV11-2 with TRBJ1-6; no reliable D call. This CDR3 region has 17 residues. CDR1 is SGHAT, CDR2 FQNNGV, per germline. V was clipped by 5 bases and J by 5 bases, with 19 bases between them. Written as DNA, the CDR3 is TGTGCCAGCAGCCGAGGGCCGCTAGGGCCTAATAATTCACCCCTCCACTTT. Translating it yields CASSRGPLGPNNSPLHF.

The V and J genes are TRBV7-9 and TRBJ2-7, with a possible D match to TRBD1 (5 bases). Germline lookup yields CDR1 SEHNR and CDR2 FQNEAQ (reference sequence). V lost 5 bases and J lost 4, with 12 bases in between. This CDR3 is 13 amino acids long. CDR3 coding DNA: TGTGCCAGCAGCCCAGGACAATTGTACGAGCAGTACTTC. It yields the protein CASSPGQLYEQYF.

The chain links TRBV5-6 to TRBJ1-6; no reliable D call. The germline V gene encodes CDR1 SGHDT and CDR2 YYEEEE. The ends were cut back, 5 bases at V and 8 bases at J, with 11 bases in the middle. CDR3 length equals 13 residues. This CDR3 reads CASRLNRDSPLHF. As DNA, the CDR3 is TGTGCCAGCAGACTGAACAGAGATTCACCCCTCCACTTT.

In its sample, this clone was seen a few times. V gene TRBV29-1 combines with J gene TRBJ1-4, with no clear D. The CDR3 has 12 residues. CDR1 and CDR2 (germline): SQVTM, ANQGSEA. With 5 bases removed from V and 8 bases from J, the gap between germline ends came to 12 bases. The CDR3 DNA sequence: TGCAGCGTTTCGGGTAAAGAAGAAAAACTGTTTTTT. Amino acid sequence: CSVSGKEEKLFF.

The chain is built from TRBV11-2 and TRBJ1-5, with TRBD1 as a possible D gene (6 bases). Trimming took 5 bases from V and 5 from J, leaving 16 bases between them. The germline gives CDR1 SGHAT, CDR2 FQNNGV. The CDR3 runs to 15 residues. The CDR3 DNA follows: TGTGCCAGCAGCCGAACAGGGTCCCTAGATCAGCCCCAGCATTTT. Translated, it gives CASSRTGSLDQPQHF.

A word on this clone: A read error is possible here, since a much larger clone lies one base away. Other nucleotide sequences from this sample produce the same CDR3. The chain joins TRBV18 to TRBJ1-1, with D unresolved. The CDR3 runs 15 residues. Looked up from germline, CDR1 is KGHSH and CDR2 is LQKENI. The CDR3 reads CASSPEIIANTEAFF. The CDR3 DNA is TGTGCTAGCTCACCAGAAATAATAGCCAACACTGAAGCTTTCTTT. Full variable domain (missing parts from reference TRBV18 and TRBJ1-1): NAGVMQNPRHLVRRRGQEARLRCSPMKGHSHVYWYRQLPEEGLKFMVYLQKENIIDESGMPKERFSAEFPKEGPSILRIQQVVRGDSAAYFCASSPEIIANTEAFFGQGTRLTVV.

This clone was seen a handful of times. This chain's CDR3 is CAWSVSSGWGGSTDTQYF. DNA for the CDR3: TGTGCCTGGAGTGTATCTAGCGGATGGGGTGGAAGCACAGATACGCAGTATTTT. The rearrangement links TRBV30 to TRBJ2-3; 7 positions agree with TRBD2. CDR1 is GTSNPN, CDR2 SVGIG, per germline (reference sequence). Trimming took 0 bases from V and 0 from J; bases not matched to a gene: 12. The CDR3 is 18 amino acids.

The chain has TRBV20-1 and TRBJ2-5, with a tentative D call TRBD1 (5 bases). Germline V gives CDR1 DFQATT, CDR2 SNEGSKA (reference sequence). The CDR3 covers 11 residues. Trimming removed 3 bases at V and 7 bases at J, with 9 bases between. The CDR3 DNA follows: TGCAGTGCTAGCCAAAGGGGGACCCAGTACTTC. Translated, it gives CSASQRGTQYF.

The V gene is TRBV6-5, the J gene TRBJ1-2, with 7 bases matching TRBD1. Looked up from germline, CDR1 is MNHEY and CDR2 is SVGAGI. V lost 4 bases to trimming and J lost 8 bases; unmatched junction nucleotides: 7. This CDR3 contains 13 residues. In DNA form, the CDR3 reads TGTGCCAGCAGTTCAGGGGGTTTGTACGGCTACACCTTC. This encodes CASSSGGLYGYTF.

The chain links TRBV4-2 to TRBJ2-1; a weak D match, TRBD2 (6 bases). V was cut by 1 base and J by 1 base, with 8 bases left in between. This CDR3 comprises 15 residues. Germline loops: CDR1 LGHNA, CDR2 YNFKEQ. CDR3 sequence reads: CASSQGGTSYNEQFF. The CDR3 DNA is TGTGCCAGCAGCCAAGGCGGGACTTCCTACAATGAGCAGTTCTTC.